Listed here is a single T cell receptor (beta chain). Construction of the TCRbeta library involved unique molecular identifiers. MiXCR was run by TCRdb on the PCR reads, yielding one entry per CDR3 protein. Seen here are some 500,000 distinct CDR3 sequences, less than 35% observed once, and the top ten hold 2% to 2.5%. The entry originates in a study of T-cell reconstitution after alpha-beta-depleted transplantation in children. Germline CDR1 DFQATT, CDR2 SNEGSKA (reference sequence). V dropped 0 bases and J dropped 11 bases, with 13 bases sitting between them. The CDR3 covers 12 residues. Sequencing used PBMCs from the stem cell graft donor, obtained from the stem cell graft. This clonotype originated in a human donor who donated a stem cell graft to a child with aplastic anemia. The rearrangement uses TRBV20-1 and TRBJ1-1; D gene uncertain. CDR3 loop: CSAREDGVRAFF. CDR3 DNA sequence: TGCAGTGCTAGAGAGGATGGAGTTAGGGCTTTCTTT.